This T cell receptor beta chain was sequenced during a study of T-cell memory formation after mild COVID-19. Study-wide results and limits: Among CD4+ contracting clones, most were CM and EM, and CD8+ ones EMRA.

Each CDR3 protein is one row after TCRdb ran MiXCR on the 5' RACE reads. The sample has 350,000 to 500,000 distinct CDR3 sequences; more than 20% are singletons. The CDR3 is made up of 14 amino acids. The V end was cut by 7 bases, the J end by 6 bases, with 15 bases between. A few counts support this clonotype. Its antigen is unidentified. The sequence was collected from an adult woman who had mild COVID-19 (a few samples of this study predate the infection). Cell type and time point are not known. This chain links TRBV12-3 or TRBV12-4 with TRBJ2-2, with D maybe TRBD1 (5 bases). Material for sequencing was PBMCs or a T cell subset sorted from them (not recorded which). The CDR3: CASMAGPFPGELFF. CDR3 in DNA: TGTGCCAGCATGGCAGGGCCGTTCCCCGGGGAGCTGTTTTTT.